This T cell receptor beta chain originates from a study of beta chain features in type 1 diabetes. V lost 10 bases, J lost 9 bases, and 19 bases lay in between. The CDR3 consists of 13 residues. Per germline, CDR1 MGHDK and CDR2 SYGVNS. A few counts support this clone. Expressed TCRB transcripts were sequenced, since all the RNA that had been isolated was reverse transcribed. Read counts averaged approximately 3.6 million for samples of naive, central memory and regulatory T cells. The protocol was immunoSEQ multiplex PCR, while the TCRdb copy is restricted to in-frame clones and leaves out a portion. This table has 300,000 to 350,000 clones, 12% to 15% appearing once.

This receptor was identified in a man aged 25-45 years in good health. V is TRBV25-1 and J is TRBJ2-1, with D tentatively TRBD1 (6 bases). The sequencing input was central memory CD4+ T cells from blood. The CDR3 here is CATQGLGLVEQFF. The CDR3 nucleotides are TGTGCCACCCAGGGGCTAGGGTTAGTTGAGCAGTTCTTC.